This T cell receptor beta chain was obtained from a study of T cell responses to AZD1222 COVID-19 vaccine. Study-wide results and caveats: Regions left unmutated in variants are reportedly the target of nearly half of spike-specific TCRs. Clonal diversity was possibly underestimated, and white British individuals and females predominated among donors.

The count of this clone is one. The target antigen is unknown. This CDR3 is 15 amino acids long. Trimming shortened V by 8 bases and J by 8 bases, and 22 bases separated the two germline ends. Germline assignment: CDR1 MRHNA and CDR2 SNTAGT. Here immunoSEQ multiplex PCR was the method, and the copy in TCRdb shows in-frame clones only, minus some. Of approximately 81,000 clones in the sample, 75% to 95% were seen once. This receptor was taken from an adult in good health. The chain has TRBV6-4 and TRBJ2-1, with D perhaps matching TRBD2 (5 bases). The source material was peripheral blood, sampled on day 0 of MenACWY control vaccination. The CDR3 region is CASGEPWAPRDEQFF. The CDR3 nucleotides read TGTGCCAGCGGGGAGCCTTGGGCCCCAAGGGATGAGCAGTTCTTC.